Presented here are 10 T cell receptor beta chains from one specimen sequenced in a study of CD8+ T cells in alopecia areata listed by TCRdb under 2018. Libraries were made using the immunoSEQ multiplex PCR assay. RNA was extracted from all samples and reverse transcribed into cDNA, which served as template for TCR sequencing. Imported from immuneACCESS, the table was reduced by TCRdb to in-frame sequences with V and J called. These copies leave out some clones; in studies compared against another copy, an unresolved V gene accounts for under half, and the cause of the remainder is not known. The sample data list 140,000 to 150,000 clones, and 45% to 60% of these were observed just once. The ten largest clones capture about a sixth of the sample. The time point label corresponds to: less than five weeks on oral tofacitinib. The treatment or condition label corresponds to: oral pan-JAK inhibitor, 5-10 mg twice daily.

The sample in question was CD8+ T cells sorted from blood, obtained at week 4, from a patient treated with tofacitinib. These receptors all come from a human donor with alopecia areata.

The CDR3 protein is CASGQQETQYF. CDR3 nucleotide sequence: TGTGCTAGTGGCCAGCAAGAGACCCAGTACTTC. The V call is TRBV12-5, the J call TRBJ2-5; no definite D call. Germline assignment: CDR1 LGHNT and CDR2 FRNRAP. The CDR3 sequence is 11 residues long. Trimming removed 6 bases at V and 2 bases at J, with 4 bases between.

This chain uses TRBV4-1 with TRBJ1-5; 7 nucleotides line up with TRBD1. J was trimmed by 4 bases and V by 3 bases; bases with no gene match: 3. Germline-derived CDR1 and CDR2 are MGHRA and YSYEKL. This CDR3 is built from 14 residues. CDR3 DNA sequence: TGCGCCAGCAGCCAGGACAGGAGGAATCAGCCCCAGCATTTT. Translation gives CASSQDRRNQPQHF.

The chain joins TRBV5-4 to TRBJ2-5; 12 bases are a match to TRBD2. The CDR3 totals 17 residues. Germline trimming cut 4 bases from V and 1 base from J; bases unmatched to any gene: 8. Germline V gene lookup returns CDR1 SGHNT and CDR2 YYREEE (reference sequence). The CDR3 protein is CASSPGLAGIGQETQYF. The CDR3 DNA is TGTGCCAGCAGCCCGGGACTAGCGGGCATTGGCCAAGAGACCCAGTACTTC.

This rearrangement joins TRBV29-1 to TRBJ1-2; 7 bases match TRBD1. CDR1 is SQVTM, CDR2 ANQGSEA, per germline. The V and J ends lost 7 bases and 6 bases, in that order; junction bases with no gene match: 11. The CDR3 contains 13 residues. The CDR3, as DNA: TGCAGCGCGTTTGACAGGGTGTTTGATGGCTACACCTTC. Amino acid sequence: CSAFDRVFDGYTF.

This chain links TRBV11-2 with TRBJ2-5; tentative D call: TRBD1 (6 bases). The CDR3 is 13 amino acids. CDR1 is SGHAT, CDR2 FQNNGV, per germline. V lost 3 bases and J lost 7, with 12 bases in between. The CDR3 loop is CASSFGTRGTQYF. The CDR3 bases are TGTGCCAGCAGCTTCGGGACACGCGGGACCCAGTACTTC.

The sample holds a few counts of this clone. The V call is TRBV9, the J call TRBJ2-3; no clear D. Germline V gene data show CDR1 as SGDLS and CDR2 as YYNGEE. The V and J ends lost 0 bases and 4 bases respectively, with 3 bases between them. The CDR3 sequence is 12 residues long. CDR3 sequence: CASSVEPDTQYF. CDR3 bases: TGTGCCAGCAGCGTAGAGCCAGATACGCAGTATTTT.

This clone was seen more than once but under ten times. This chain connects TRBV7-9 to TRBJ2-2; perhaps TRBD2 as D (7 bases). From germline, CDR1 is SEHNR and CDR2 FQNEAQ (reference sequence). The CDR3 is 18 residues long. V was clipped by 2 bases and J by 3 bases, with 19 bases between them. CDR3 residues: CASSLRRSGGPDTGELFF. In nucleotides, the CDR3 is TGTGCCAGCAGCTTAAGGCGATCGGGGGGCCCGGACACCGGGGAGCTGTTTTTT.

The chain has TRBV5-6 and TRBJ2-1; D is uncertain. This CDR3 is built from 12 residues. Germline V gene data show CDR1 as SGHDT and CDR2 as YYEEEE. V was shortened by 0 bases and J by 8 bases, with 6 bases between the two germline ends. The chain's CDR3 is CASSLASDEQFF. The CDR3 nucleotides read TGTGCCAGCAGCTTGGCCAGTGATGAGCAGTTCTTC.

This clone came up a few times. The chain links TRBV5-6 to TRBJ1-1, with no clear D. This CDR3 spans 12 amino acids. Trimming shortened V by 0 bases and J by 6 bases, and 6 bases separated the two germline ends. Per the germline V gene, CDR1 is SGHDT and CDR2 is YYEEEE. The CDR3 is CASSLESAEAFF. DNA of the CDR3: TGTGCCAGCAGCTTGGAATCGGCTGAAGCTTTCTTT.

In this sample, this clone turned up a few times. The chain carries TRBV7-6 and TRBJ2-7; TRBD2 might be the D (5 bases). Trimming removed 5 bases from V and 2 bases from J, with 16 bases in between. CDR1 SGHVS and CDR2 FNYEAQ come from the germline V gene. CDR3 length: 15 amino acids. CDR3 loop: CASSGERDLPYEQYF. For the CDR3, the DNA is TGTGCCAGCAGCGGGGAGAGGGATCTTCCCTACGAGCAGTACTTC.